The rows below give T cell receptor beta chains drawn from one sample of a study of blood T cell repertoires in COVID-19. Profiled with immunoSEQ multiplex PCR; TCRdb holds only in-frame clones, not every one. The data contain 200,000 to 300,000 clones, 70% to 90% of them singletons. Sequenced material: peripheral blood. Every receptor here comes from a woman in her sixties with active or convalescent COVID-19. Each CDR3 is given with its conserved first and last residue. The order of the fields is D gene, J gene, clone size, V gene, CDR3 DNA, CDR3 protein. The D gene is left open where the match is weak. Clone size appears in some rows only: once, few, many, or a class for an expanded clone.

TRBD1 | TRBJ2-3 | . | TRBV15 | TGTGCCATAAAGACAGGGGCCAACACAGATACGCAGTATTTT | CAIKTGANTDTQYF
TRBD1 | TRBJ1-1 | . | TRBV19 | TGTGCCAGTAGTATCGGACAGGAGAACACTGAAGCTTTCTTT | CASSIGQENTEAFF
. | TRBJ2-7 | . | TRBV27 | TGTGCCAGCAGGAGGACAGCCTACGAGCAGTACTTC | CASRRTAYEQYF
TRBD1 | TRBJ1-6 | . | TRBV30 | TGTGCCTGGGGGAGGGACAGGGGTTCACCCCTCCACTTT | CAWGRDRGSPLHF
. | TRBJ2-7 | . | TRBV12-5 | TGTGCTAGTGGTTTGGTACTAGACCGACTCATCTACGAGCAGTACTTC | CASGLVLDRLIYEQYF
TRBD2 | TRBJ2-3 | . | TRBV19 | TGTGCCAGTAGTATTTATGCCAGCGGGGCCACAGATACGCAGTATTTT | CASSIYASGATDTQYF
. | TRBJ1-5 | . | TRBV28 | TGTGCCAGCAAGAACGGACTGAGCAATCAGCCCCAGCATTTT | CASKNGLSNQPQHF
. | TRBJ1-3 | . | TRBV11-2 | TGTGCCAGCAGTCCGGCTGGAAACACCATATATTTT | CASSPAGNTIYF
. | TRBJ1-5 | . | TRBV19 | TGTGCCAGTAGTCTTCAACAAAGAGGGAATCAGCCCCAGCATTTT | CASSLQQRGNQPQHF
. | TRBJ2-3 | . | TRBV6-1 | TGTGCCAGCAGTGAGGGGGCTACAGATACGCAGTATTTT | CASSEGATDTQYF
TRBD1 | TRBJ1-3 | . | TRBV2 | TGTGCCAGCAGTCGGACAGGGGGCGAGGGAAACACCATATATTTT | CASSRTGGEGNTIYF
. | TRBJ1-1 | . | TRBV12-5 | TGTGCTAGTGCCCTCGGACATCTCGCTTTCTTT | CASALGHLAFF
. | TRBJ2-7 | . | TRBV28 | TGTGCCAGCAGTACACGACAGGTCCACTCCTACGAGCAGTACTTC | CASSTRQVHSYEQYF
TRBD1 | TRBJ1-1 | medium-sized | TRBV7-8 | TGTGCCAGCAGCTTAGCGGAGGGGGCCACTGAAGCTTTCTTT | CASSLAEGATEAFF
TRBD2 | TRBJ2-2 | . | TRBV6-5 | TGTGCCAGCACGGTTGGGGGGGCCGGGGAGCTGTTTTTT | CASTVGGAGELFF
. | TRBJ2-1 | . | TRBV19 | TGTGCCAGTGTGGGCGGGACCGGAGGTTCCAATGAGCAGTTCTTC | CASVGGTGGSNEQFF
. | TRBJ1-2 | . | TRBV2 | TGTGCCAGCAGTGAGGCACGAAAAGCTAACTATGGCTACACCTTC | CASSEARKANYGYTF
. | TRBJ1-5 | . | TRBV2 | TGTGCCAGCAGTGAACAGGGATTCAATCAGCCCCAGCATTTT | CASSEQGFNQPQHF
. | TRBJ2-2 | . | TRBV24-1 | TGTGCCACCAGTGAACTGTGGGACGGGAGTAAACCCGGGGAGCTGTTTTTT | CATSELWDGSKPGELFF
. | TRBJ2-1 | . | TRBV5-1 | TGCGCCAGCAGCCCGGGGACAGGAGTCGGGGGGTACAATGAGCAGTTCTTC | CASSPGTGVGGYNEQFF
TRBD2 | TRBJ2-3 | . | TRBV28 | TGTGCCAGCAGTTCCCTCACTAGCGGTGCGACAGATACGCAGTATTTT | CASSSLTSGATDTQYF
TRBD1 | TRBJ1-1 | . | TRBV9 | TGTGCCAGCAGCCCCGGGACAGGGGACGCTGAAGCTTTCTTT | CASSPGTGDAEAFF
TRBD1 | TRBJ1-1 | . | TRBV3-1/TRBV3-2 | TGTGCCAGCGGACAGGGGCATGGGAACACTGAAGCTTTCTTT | CASGQGHGNTEAFF
. | TRBJ2-5 | . | TRBV5-4 | TGTGCCAGCAGCTTGGCTCCCCAAGAGACCCAGTACTTC | CASSLAPQETQYF
TRBD2 | TRBJ2-5 | . | TRBV27 | TGTGCCAGCAGTGCTAGCGGGGCAATGGAGACCCAGTACTTC | CASSASGAMETQYF
TRBD1 | TRBJ2-5 | . | TRBV4-2 | TGTGCCAGCAGCCAACCCGGACAGGGTGGAGAGACCCAGTACTTC | CASSQPGQGGETQYF
TRBD2 | TRBJ2-3 | . | TRBV3-1/TRBV3-2 | TGTGCCAGCAGCCTACTAGCGGTTTACGGCGCGAGCACAGATACGCAGTATTTT | CASSLLAVYGASTDTQYF
. | TRBJ2-7 | . | TRBV2 | TGTGCCAGCACCAAGGAGTCCTCAAAAAGCTACGAGCAGTACTTC | CASTKESSKSYEQYF
TRBD1 | TRBJ1-2 | . | TRBV5-5 | TGTGCCAGCAGCTTGGCCACGGGACAGGGGTTCTATGGCTACACCTTC | CASSLATGQGFYGYTF
. | TRBJ1-2 | . | TRBV30 | TGTGCCTGGAACCCGGAGGTTACCTATGGCTACACCTTC | CAWNPEVTYGYTF
TRBD1 | TRBJ1-4 | once | TRBV28 | TGTGCCAGCAGTCTCCCCGGGACAGGGGCAACTAATGAAAAACTGTTTTTT | CASSLPGTGATNEKLFF
TRBD2 | TRBJ2-3 | . | TRBV5-1 | TGCGCCAGCAGCTTGGTAGCGGGAGCGGTAGATACGCAGTATTTT | CASSLVAGAVDTQYF
. | TRBJ1-1 | . | TRBV2 | TGTGCCAGCAGTGATCTCTCTTCCGGGCGGGGTGAAGCTTTCTTT | CASSDLSSGRGEAFF
TRBD2 | TRBJ2-4 | . | TRBV18 | TGTGCCAGCTCACAACTAGCGCGAGCGTCTTACTTAGCCAAAAACATTCAGTACTTC | CASSQLARASYLAKNIQYF
TRBD1 | TRBJ2-7 | . | TRBV28 | TGTGCCAGCAGTTTGGCCTACCGGGACAGGGGAGAGGGCGAGCAGTACTTC | CASSLAYRDRGEGEQYF
. | TRBJ2-1 | few | TRBV5-1 | TGCGCCAGCACATATCAAGGGGGCAATGAGCAGTTCTTC | CASTYQGGNEQFF
. | TRBJ2-5 | . | TRBV5-1 | TGCGCCAGCAGCGTAGTCTTCAAAGAGACCCAGTACTTC | CASSVVFKETQYF
TRBD1 | TRBJ1-5 | . | TRBV11-3 | TGTGCCAGCAGCTTCGTTGCCCAGGGGGGCTATAGCAATCAGCCCCAGCATTTT | CASSFVAQGGYSNQPQHF
TRBD2 | TRBJ2-5 | . | TRBV10-1 | TGCGCCAGCAGTGACGGGGGGGCTGAGACCCAGTACTTC | CASSDGGAETQYF
TRBD2 | TRBJ2-3 | . | TRBV19 | TGTGCCAGTAGTATCGGGGAGGGCAACACAGATACGCAGTATTTT | CASSIGEGNTDTQYF
. | TRBJ1-3 | . | TRBV19 | TGTGCCAGTAGTAACTCCAGGCTACCTGGAAACACCATATATTTT | CASSNSRLPGNTIYF
. | TRBJ1-2 | . | TRBV28 | TGTGCCAGCAGTTTTAGACGACAGTATGGCTACACCTTC | CASSFRRQYGYTF
TRBD2 | TRBJ2-3 | . | TRBV11-2 | TGTGCCAGCAGCTTGGTGCCTAGCGGGAGGAAGACAGATACGCAGTATTTT | CASSLVPSGRKTDTQYF
TRBD2 | TRBJ2-1 | . | TRBV7-9 | TGTGCCAGCAGCGTTGTTGGTAGCGGGGGCCCGGGGGAGCAGTTCTTC | CASSVVGSGGPGEQFF
TRBD1 | TRBJ1-3 | . | TRBV3-1/TRBV3-2 | TGTGCCAGCAGCCAACAACCGGGACAGGGGACTCCGGCTTTT | CASSQQPGQGTPAF
. | TRBJ1-1 | . | TRBV19 | TGTGCCAGTAGTAGGAGGCAGGAGAACACTGAAGCTTTCTTT | CASSRRQENTEAFF
TRBD2 | TRBJ2-5 | . | TRBV5-1 | TGCGCCAGCAGCCAGGACGGGAGGGGGGCAGAGACCCAGTACTTC | CASSQDGRGAETQYF
. | TRBJ2-2 | . | TRBV6-5 | TGTGCCAGCAGTTACTCTCCTAACACCGGGGAGCTGTTTTTT | CASSYSPNTGELFF
TRBD2 | TRBJ2-7 | . | TRBV7-6 | TGTGCCAGCAGCTTAGGGACTAGCGGGGATAGCTCCTACGAGCAGTACTTC | CASSLGTSGDSSYEQYF
. | TRBJ2-1 | . | TRBV7-9 | TGTGCCAGCAGTCTAGAGATGAACAATGAGCAGTTCTTC | CASSLEMNNEQFF
TRBD1 | TRBJ2-5 | . | TRBV5-5 | TGTGCCAGCAGCCGGGACAGCGAAGAGACCCAGTACTTC | CASSRDSEETQYF
. | TRBJ2-3 | few | TRBV9 | TGTGCCAGCAGCCTGACTGGTGGGGGCACGCAGTATTTT | CASSLTGGGTQYF